A selection of T cell receptor gamma chains follows, all from one sample in a study of gamma-delta chains in newborns, infants, children. TCRdb re-identified clones in the reads via CATT. The data show 3,600 or so gamma-chain clones, around 64% seen once. The specimen was blood. These receptors were taken from a child who was a newborn, infant or young child, either healthy, febrile or measles-vaccinated (not recorded which). The CDR3 runs from the conserved cysteine through the conserved F or W. Only part of the rows carry a size: once, few, many, or a class if the clone is expanded.

TRGV9	TRGJP1	NA	TGTGCCTTGTGGGGATCTGGTTGGTTCAAGATATTT	CALWGSGWFKIF
TRGV8	TRGJ1/TRGJ2	few	TGTGCCACCTGGGATCTGTATTATAAGAAACTCTTT	CATWDLYYKKLF
TRGV9	TRGJP	large	TGTGCCTTGTCCCACGGGTTGGGCAAAAAAATCAAGGTATTT	CALSHGLGKKIKVF
TRGV2	TRGJ1/TRGJ2	few	TGTGCCACCTGGGACAGAGGTTATTATAAGAAACTCTTT	CATWDRGYYKKLF
TRGV2	TRGJ1/TRGJ2	NA	TGTGCCACCTGGGACGGGGATTATAAGAAACTCTTT	CATWDGDYKKLF
TRGV9	TRGJP	NA	TGTGCCTTGTGGGAGATTCAAGAGTTGGGCAAAAAAATCAAGGTATTT	CALWEIQELGKKIKVF
TRGV8	TRGJ1/TRGJ2	few	TGTGCCACCTGGGATCGGGATTATTATAAGAAACTCTTT	CATWDRDYYKKLF
TRGV9	TRGJ1/TRGJ2	few	TGTGCCTTGTGGGATCCTTGTTATTATAAGAAACTCTTT	CALWDPCYYKKLF
TRGV9	TRGJP	large	TGTGCCTTGTGGGAGGACCAAGAGTTGGGCAAAAAAATCAAGGTATTT	CALWEDQELGKKIKVF
TRGV9	TRGJP	hyperexpanded	TGTGCCTTGTGGGAGGTGCAGGAGTTGGGCAAAAAAATCAAGGTATTT	CALWEVQELGKKIKVF
TRGV4	TRGJ1/TRGJ2	NA	TGTGCCACCTGGTTGTATTCGAATTATTATAAGAAGCTCTTT	CATWLYSNYYKKLF
TRGV9	TRGJ1/TRGJ2	large	TGTGCCTTGTGGGCGCAGGGGAAGAAACTCTTT	CALWAQGKKLF
TRGV2	TRGJ1/TRGJ2	NA	TGTGCCACCTGGGACGGGCCTTTGCATAAGAAACTCTTT	CATWDGPLHKKLF
TRGV5	TRGJ1/TRGJ2	few	TGTGCCACCTGGGACAGTAAGAAGAAACTCTTT	CATWDSKKKLF
TRGV8	TRGJ1/TRGJ2	few	TGTGCCACCTGGGACCCCTCCCCCCGGATTTATTATAAGAAACTCTTT	CATWDPSPRIYYKKLF
TRGV8	TRGJ1/TRGJ2	NA	TGTGCCACCTGGCTATATTATAAGAAACTCTTT	CATWLYYKKLF
TRGV8	TRGJ1/TRGJ2	few	TGTGCCACCTGGGATAATTTGTTTGGTTATAAGAAACTCTTT	CATWDNLFGYKKLF
TRGV9	TRGJP	few	TGTGCCTTGTGGGAGGGACTGCAAGAGTTGGGCAAAAAAATCAAGGTATTT	CALWEGLQELGKKIKVF
TRGV8	TRGJP1	few	TGTGCCACCTGGGACACTGGTTGGTTCAAGATATTT	CATWDTGWFKIF